This T cell receptor beta chain was recorded in a study of blood T cell repertoires in COVID-19. As for the study in general: Acute and convalescent COVID-19 samples came from the United States, Italy and Spain. Sample material is recorded as cDNA or gDNA derived from T cells, B-cell-depleted T cells, or PBMCs.

The CDR3 is made up of 15 amino acids. Germline assignment: CDR1 MNHEY and CDR2 SVGAGI. Between the trimmed V and J ends, which lost 7 bases and 7 bases, there was a span of 20 bases. Original data processing: Amplified reference gene primers provided the basis for estimating nucleated cell counts. Sequenced by immunoSEQ multiplex PCR; TCRdb stores in-frame clones only, minus some. V, J and clone size are taken as reported in that table, and D and trimming were inferred from the DNA itself. This table has 270,000 or so clones, about 88% appearing once. The chain links TRBV6-5 to TRBJ2-1, with D perhaps TRBD1 (7 bases). Sequencing was done on a sample of peripheral blood. The sequence was obtained from a woman aged 40 to 50 who had recovered from COVID-19. CDR3 loop: CASTSWDSGGNEQFF. The CDR3 DNA reads as TGTGCCAGCACCTCCTGGGACTCAGGGGGGAATGAGCAGTTCTTC.